A selection of T cell receptor beta chains follows, all from one sample in a study of T cell repertoires in cytomegalovirus infection. TCRdb used MiXCR to reprocess the reads, holding one entry per CDR3 protein. Here the sample spans about 600,000 distinct CDR3 sequences, roughly 24% being singletons. Sequenced sample: CD8+ T cells from PBMCs. The receptors shown here come from a human donor in good health (CMV status not recorded). Some clones in this sample may be carry-over from other donors' samples. Each CDR3 is given with its conserved first and last residue. Each record gives: CDR3 DNA, CDR3 protein, D gene, J gene, V gene, clone size. D genes are given only for firm matches. Only some rows state a clone size, as once, few, many or a class for expanded clones.

CDR3 DNA: TGTGCCACCAGGAAAACTAGTGACGGCGAGCAGTACTTC
CDR3 protein: CATRKTSDGEQYF
D gene: NA
J gene: TRBJ2-7
V gene: TRBV15
clone size: NA

CDR3 DNA: TGCGCCAGCATTGTCGGGGACTATAATTCACCCCTCCACTTT
CDR3 protein: CASIVGDYNSPLHF
D gene: NA
J gene: TRBJ1-6
V gene: TRBV10-1
clone size: few

CDR3 DNA: TGTGCCAGCAGTTACTTTCAGCCCGGGGAGCTGTTTTTT
CDR3 protein: CASSYFQPGELFF
D gene: NA
J gene: TRBJ2-2
V gene: TRBV6-6
clone size: NA

CDR3 DNA: TGTGCCATCAGTGAGAGTGCTAGTGAGCAGTTCTTC
CDR3 protein: CAISESASEQFF
D gene: NA
J gene: TRBJ2-1
V gene: TRBV10-3
clone size: NA

CDR3 DNA: TGTGCCAGCATAAGCGTGGGGTCCTACAATGAGCAGTTCTTC
CDR3 protein: CASISVGSYNEQFF
D gene: NA
J gene: TRBJ2-1
V gene: TRBV7-6
clone size: many

CDR3 DNA: TGTGCCAGCAGTTTGAGCCCTGTAGATACGCAGTATTTT
CDR3 protein: CASSLSPVDTQYF
D gene: NA
J gene: TRBJ2-3
V gene: TRBV28
clone size: few

CDR3 DNA: TGCGCCAGCAACCAAGGACCGTTGGGTGTAGGAGATACGCAGTATTTT
CDR3 protein: CASNQGPLGVGDTQYF
D gene: NA
J gene: TRBJ2-3
V gene: TRBV4-1
clone size: NA

CDR3 DNA: TGTGCCAGTAGTAGAGGCAGCAGCAATTCACCCCTCCACTTT
CDR3 protein: CASSRGSSNSPLHF
D gene: NA
J gene: TRBJ1-6
V gene: TRBV19
clone size: few

CDR3 DNA: TGTGCCAGCAGTTTATCCGCACTCAACACAGATACGCAGTATTTT
CDR3 protein: CASSLSALNTDTQYF
D gene: NA
J gene: TRBJ2-3
V gene: TRBV12-3/TRBV12-4
clone size: few

CDR3 DNA: TGTGCCAGCAGCCCTATGACCCTGGGGGGGGATCAGCCCCAGCATTTT
CDR3 protein: CASSPMTLGGDQPQHF
D gene: NA
J gene: TRBJ1-5
V gene: TRBV2
clone size: NA

CDR3 DNA: TGTGCCAGCAGTGACGGCCGCTCCGGTGGCACTGAAGCTTTCTTT
CDR3 protein: CASSDGRSGGTEAFF
D gene: NA
J gene: TRBJ1-1
V gene: TRBV6-5
clone size: few

CDR3 DNA: TGTGCCAGCAGCCCACTAGCGGGGGCTATTAGCTCCTACAATGAGCAGTTCTTC
CDR3 protein: CASSPLAGAISSYNEQFF
D gene: TRBD2
J gene: TRBJ2-1
V gene: TRBV7-2
clone size: many

CDR3 DNA: TGTGCCAGCAGCTTAATACAGGAACTATACTATGGCTACACCTTC
CDR3 protein: CASSLIQELYYGYTF
D gene: NA
J gene: TRBJ1-2
V gene: TRBV5-4
clone size: few

CDR3 DNA: TGCGCCAGCAGCCAATGGGGGGATGGTGAAGCTTTCTTT
CDR3 protein: CASSQWGDGEAFF
D gene: NA
J gene: TRBJ1-1
V gene: TRBV4-1
clone size: many

CDR3 DNA: TGTGCCAGCAGCTGGGCAGGGAGTAACTATGGCTACACCTTC
CDR3 protein: CASSWAGSNYGYTF
D gene: NA
J gene: TRBJ1-2
V gene: TRBV6-5
clone size: NA

CDR3 DNA: TGTGCCAGCAGCCCCCGGGACAGCCTGTTCGAAGCTTTCTTT
CDR3 protein: CASSPRDSLFEAFF
D gene: TRBD1
J gene: TRBJ1-1
V gene: TRBV7-6
clone size: NA

CDR3 DNA: TGTGCCAGCAGCTCGGACAGGGAAATTGCCCGGAATCAGCCCCAGCATTTT
CDR3 protein: CASSSDREIARNQPQHF
D gene: TRBD1
J gene: TRBJ1-5
V gene: TRBV7-8
clone size: many

CDR3 DNA: TGTGCCAGCAGCCAAGGGGGGACTAACTATGGCTACACCTTC
CDR3 protein: CASSQGGTNYGYTF
D gene: NA
J gene: TRBJ1-2
V gene: TRBV14
clone size: NA

CDR3 DNA: TGTGCCAGCAGCCCTCTAGGTGGCTTGATAATGAACACTGAAGCTTTCTTT
CDR3 protein: CASSPLGGLIMNTEAFF
D gene: NA
J gene: TRBJ1-1
V gene: TRBV5-6
clone size: NA

CDR3 DNA: TGCAGCGTTCCGTGGAGCTCCTACAATGAGCAGTTCTTC
CDR3 protein: CSVPWSSYNEQFF
D gene: NA
J gene: TRBJ2-1
V gene: TRBV29-1
clone size: NA

CDR3 DNA: TGTGCCAGCAGTAATCTATCGGGGGCGAGGAATGGCTACACCTTC
CDR3 protein: CASSNLSGARNGYTF
D gene: NA
J gene: TRBJ1-2
V gene: TRBV2
clone size: NA

CDR3 DNA: TGTGCCAGCAGCTTGGCCAGGATCGGTACCTACGAGCAGTACTTC
CDR3 protein: CASSLARIGTYEQYF
D gene: NA
J gene: TRBJ2-7
V gene: TRBV5-5
clone size: NA

CDR3 DNA: TGTGCCAGCAGCCCCTCGACAGGGACTGCCTACAATGAGCAGTTCTTC
CDR3 protein: CASSPSTGTAYNEQFF
D gene: NA
J gene: TRBJ2-1
V gene: TRBV7-2
clone size: many

CDR3 DNA: TGTGCCACCCTGGCTAGCGGGGGGGTTGGTACAGATACGCAGTATTTT
CDR3 protein: CATLASGGVGTDTQYF
D gene: TRBD2
J gene: TRBJ2-3
V gene: TRBV10-3
clone size: NA

CDR3 DNA: TGTGCCAGCAGTGAAGCGCTTAACGAGCAGTACTTC
CDR3 protein: CASSEALNEQYF
D gene: NA
J gene: TRBJ2-7
V gene: TRBV6-1
clone size: NA

CDR3 DNA: TGTGCCAGCAGTTTATCGCGATCGGGACAGCGGGGCTACACCTTC
CDR3 protein: CASSLSRSGQRGYTF
D gene: TRBD1
J gene: TRBJ1-2
V gene: TRBV27
clone size: NA

CDR3 DNA: TGCAGTGCTAGCCCCCTTGGTGGCAGCCGCCAAGAGACCCAGTACTTC
CDR3 protein: CSASPLGGSRQETQYF
D gene: NA
J gene: TRBJ2-5
V gene: TRBV20-1
clone size: NA

CDR3 DNA: TGTGCCAGCAGCGCCGGGTTTCGAGGCACAGATACGCAGTATTTT
CDR3 protein: CASSAGFRGTDTQYF
D gene: NA
J gene: TRBJ2-3
V gene: TRBV7-9
clone size: NA

CDR3 DNA: TGTGCCAGCAGCCGAAAGGGCATAGAACATTTGAAAAACAATGAGCAGTTCTTC
CDR3 protein: CASSRKGIEHLKNNEQFF
D gene: NA
J gene: TRBJ2-1
V gene: TRBV14
clone size: few